This TCR beta chain comes out of a study of glioma-infiltrating T cells. Using RNA template, CDR3s of TCR alpha and beta were amplified with iRepertoire arm-PCR. For one-step reverse transcription and amplification, roughly 95-450 ng of tissue mRNA or PBMC total RNA was used. TCRdb passed the multiplex PCR reads through MiXCR, listing each CDR3 protein once. There are about 110,000 distinct CDR3 sequences in the sample; under 30% occur only once, and 35% lies in the top ten. Whole-study findings and limits: Non-neoplastic patients had below-expected tissue-blood divergence, while all gliomas exceeded expectation. Tissue and blood shared very few CDR3 sequences.

This clonotype was counted at least ten times. Its antigen remains unidentified. From germline, CDR1 is MGHDK and CDR2 SYGVNS. The CDR3 covers 14 residues. Trimming cost V 3 bases and J 6 bases, with 14 bases left between them. Sequencing used glioma tissue, nonneoplastic brain tissue, or PBMCs (not recorded which). The V call is TRBV25-1, the J call TRBJ2-5; possible D gene TRBD1, 5 bases. The sequence was obtained from a human donor with low-grade glioma or glioblastoma, undergoing nonglioma brain surgery, or in good health (not recorded which). The chain's CDR3 is CASSDRLTGQTQYF. CDR3 coding DNA: TGTGCCAGCAGTGACCGTCTTACAGGACAGACCCAGTACTTC.